Detailed here is one T cell receptor beta chain. The target antigen is unknown. TCRdb reprocessed the RT-PCR reads with MiXCR, giving one entry per CDR3 protein. This table has fewer than 6,000 distinct CDR3 sequences, approximately 70% appearing once. This entry is derived from a study of yellow fever vaccine responses in identical twins. General study findings and limits: Reportedly, twins' vaccine T cell responses looked partly convergent and partly personalized.

This CDR3 is built from 14 residues. In germline, CDR1 is SQVTM, CDR2 ANQGSEA. The V and J ends lost 6 bases and 2 bases, in that order; junction bases with no gene match: 10. The chain carries TRBV29-1 and TRBJ2-7; 7 bases are a match to TRBD2. The TCR sequence derives from a woman aged 18 to 35 who received the yellow fever vaccine. The material sequenced was T cells from blood (PBMCs), unsorted or a sorted subset (not recorded which), taken before or after yellow fever vaccination (not recorded which). The CDR3, as DNA: TGCAGCGTGGTGCTAGCGGAGGTAACCTACGAGCAGTACTTC. Protein sequence: CSVVLAEVTYEQYF.